This T cell receptor (beta chain) was identified during a study of beta chain bispecific antibodies for T cell cancers. Turning to the study itself: Surviving healthy donor T cells from leukemia-line and bispecific antibody cocultures were TRBV-sequenced for family depletion. The leukemia lines expressed TRBV12-3 (Jurkat) and TRBV5-5 (HPB-ALL). Overall study results and limits: An anti-TRBV5-5 antibody cross-reacts with the highly similar TRBV5-6. Versus anti-CD19, anti-TRBV12 exposure cut the TRBV12-3 share of TRBV signal by 98.9%. Most targeted TRBV signal came from the leukemia cell line cells, not normal T cells. Apart from targeted and closely related genes, other TRBV families appeared unaffected by TRBV-directed bispecific antibodies.

The sample holds many counts of this clonotype. Antigen: not known. The CDR3 loop spans 12 amino acids. CDR1 and CDR2 from the germline V gene are MGHDK and SYGVNS. The trim removed 10 bases at V and 5 bases at J, leaving 3 bases unmatched. T cells were expanded from blood mononuclear cells for 3 to 4 days with anti-CD3 OKT3 or CD3/CD28 beads. MiXCR, run by TCRdb on the 5' RACE reads, gives a single entry per CDR3 protein. The sample includes about 20,000 distinct CDR3 sequences, just over 2% of them seen just once. V gene TRBV25-1 combines with J gene TRBJ2-1; TRBD1 aligns across 9 bases. This receptor was identified in a human donor in good health. Some clones in this sample may be carry-over from other donors' samples. The source material was healthy donor T cells cultured with leukemia cells, sampled from a culture containing a bispecific antibody targeting TCR Vbeta12. This CDR3 reads CATDRGDNEQFF. CDR3 nucleotides: TGTGCCACGGACAGGGGTGACAATGAGCAGTTCTTC.